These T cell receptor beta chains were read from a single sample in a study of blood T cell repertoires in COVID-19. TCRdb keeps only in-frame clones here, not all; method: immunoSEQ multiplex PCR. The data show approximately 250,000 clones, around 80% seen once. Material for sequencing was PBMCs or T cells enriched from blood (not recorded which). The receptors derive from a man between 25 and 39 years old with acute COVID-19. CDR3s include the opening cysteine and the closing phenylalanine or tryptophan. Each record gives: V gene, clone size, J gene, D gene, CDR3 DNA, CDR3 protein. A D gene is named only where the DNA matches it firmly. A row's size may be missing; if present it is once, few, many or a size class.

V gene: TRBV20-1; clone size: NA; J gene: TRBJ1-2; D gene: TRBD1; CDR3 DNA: TGCAGTGCTAGTCTCCGGGACAGGGGGACCCCAAGGTATGGCTACACCTTC; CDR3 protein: CSASLRDRGTPRYGYTF
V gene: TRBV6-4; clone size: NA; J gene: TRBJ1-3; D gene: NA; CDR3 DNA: TGTGCCAGCAGCTTGCACAGCCACTCTGGAAACACCATATATTTT; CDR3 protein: CASSLHSHSGNTIYF
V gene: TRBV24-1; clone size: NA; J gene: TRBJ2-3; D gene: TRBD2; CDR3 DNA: TGTGCCACCAGTGAGCCCGCTAGCGGGGAAACAGATACGCAGTATTTT; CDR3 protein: CATSEPASGETDTQYF
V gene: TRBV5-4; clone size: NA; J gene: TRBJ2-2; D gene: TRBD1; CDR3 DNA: TGTGCCAGCAGCAAAACAGGGGAGAACACCGGGGAGCTGTTTTTT; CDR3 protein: CASSKTGENTGELFF
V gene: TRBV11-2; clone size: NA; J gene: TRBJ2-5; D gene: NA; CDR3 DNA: TGTGCCAGCAGCTTGGGACTGAGGAAAGAGACCCAGTACTTC; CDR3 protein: CASSLGLRKETQYF
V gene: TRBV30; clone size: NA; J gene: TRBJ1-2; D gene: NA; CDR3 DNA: TGTGCCTGGAGCCCCAATTTTGATGGCTACACCTTC; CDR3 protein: CAWSPNFDGYTF
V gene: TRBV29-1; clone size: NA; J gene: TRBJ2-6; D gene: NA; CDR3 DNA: TGCAGCGTTGAATTTCCCAAATCTGGGGCCAACGTCCTGACTTTC; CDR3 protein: CSVEFPKSGANVLTF
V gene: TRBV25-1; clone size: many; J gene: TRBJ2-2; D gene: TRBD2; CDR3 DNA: TGTGCCAGCAGTGAGGGAGGGGAGGACACCGGGGAGCTGTTTTTT; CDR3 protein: CASSEGGEDTGELFF
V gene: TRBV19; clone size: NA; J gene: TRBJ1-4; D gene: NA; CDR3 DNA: TGTGCCAGTAGTTTTCGAGGAAGCCGGAATGAAAAACTGTTTTTT; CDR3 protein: CASSFRGSRNEKLFF
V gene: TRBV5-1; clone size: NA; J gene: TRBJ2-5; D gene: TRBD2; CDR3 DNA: TGTGCCAGCAGTCCGGGAGGCCTCGGGGGAGAGACCCAGTACTTC; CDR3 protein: CASSPGGLGGETQYF
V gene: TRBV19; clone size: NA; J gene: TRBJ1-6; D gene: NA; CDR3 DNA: TGTGCCAGTAGTATCGCAGGGGCCAATTCACCCCTCCACTTT; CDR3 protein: CASSIAGANSPLHF
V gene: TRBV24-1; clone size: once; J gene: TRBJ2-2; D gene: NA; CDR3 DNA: TGTGCCACCAGGGGATACCGGGGAGGTAGTACCGGGGAGCTGTTTTTT; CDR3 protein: CATRGYRGGSTGELFF
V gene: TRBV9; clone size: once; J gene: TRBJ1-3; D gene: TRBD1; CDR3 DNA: TGTGCCAGCAACACAGGGGTTGGAAACACCATATATTTT; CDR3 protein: CASNTGVGNTIYF
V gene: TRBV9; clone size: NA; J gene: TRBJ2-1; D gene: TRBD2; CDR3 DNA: TGTGCCAGCAGCGTAGCCGGGACTAGTCTATCCTACAATGAGCAGTTCTTC; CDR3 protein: CASSVAGTSLSYNEQFF
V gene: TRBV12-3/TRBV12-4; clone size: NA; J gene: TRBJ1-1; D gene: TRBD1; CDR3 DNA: TGTGCCAGCAAACCCGGACAGGGCTCTTCAGCTTTCTTT; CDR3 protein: CASKPGQGSSAFF
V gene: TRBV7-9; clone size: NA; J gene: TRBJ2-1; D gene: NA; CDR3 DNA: TGTGCCAGCAGCTTAGAGGAATTTAACCGGGGGCAGTTCTTC; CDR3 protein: CASSLEEFNRGQFF